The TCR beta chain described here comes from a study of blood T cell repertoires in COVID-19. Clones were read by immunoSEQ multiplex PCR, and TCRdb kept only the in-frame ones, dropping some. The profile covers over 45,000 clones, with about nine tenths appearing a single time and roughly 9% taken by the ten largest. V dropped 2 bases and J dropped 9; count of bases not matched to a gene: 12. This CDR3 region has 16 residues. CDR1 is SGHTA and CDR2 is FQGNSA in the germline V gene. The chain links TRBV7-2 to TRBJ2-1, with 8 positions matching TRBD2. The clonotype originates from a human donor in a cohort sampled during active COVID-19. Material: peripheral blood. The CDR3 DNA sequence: TGTGCCAGCAGCTTATTCCGCCAGCGGGAGAGGGGTGAGCAGTTCTTC. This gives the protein CASSLFRQRERGEQFF.